This entry lists 10 T cell receptor beta chains sequenced from one sample in a study of identical twins. MiXCR, run by TCRdb on the 5' RACE reads, gives a single entry per CDR3 protein. This sample carries around 690,000 distinct CDR3 sequences, 20% to 25% of them seen once, and the ten largest clones take roughly 4%. This sample was shared with a second study, whose subject was T cells expressing NK-cell markers.

Sequencing was performed on PBMCs. The source is a woman between 18 and 29 years old in good health.

The rearrangement links TRBV11-2 to TRBJ2-2; perhaps TRBD2 as D (6 bases). The germline V gene encodes CDR1 SGHAT and CDR2 FQNNGV. V was clipped by 7 bases and J by 4 bases, with 13 bases between them. The CDR3 is 14 residues long. CDR3 in DNA: TGTGCCAGCAACACGGGAGACGGCACCGGGGAGCTGTTTTTT. Translated, it gives CASNTGDGTGELFF.

This clonotype occurred a few times. CDR3 nucleotides: TGTGCCAGCAGTTTAAAGTCTAGCGGGGGATATAAAGAGACCCAGTACTTC. Amino acids: CASSLKSSGGYKETQYF. The chain employs TRBV12-3 or TRBV12-4 and TRBJ2-5; TRBD2 agrees at 10 bases. J gave up 3 bases and V 2 bases, and 9 bases lay outside the gene matches. This CDR3 has 17 amino acids.

V is TRBV12-3 or TRBV12-4 and J is TRBJ2-1, with D unresolved. Trimming stripped 7 bases from V and 6 bases from J, with 7 bases between. The length of the CDR3 is 11 residues. The CDR3 DNA follows: TGTGCCAGCACCGACTTCAATGAGCAGTTCTTC. It yields the protein CASTDFNEQFF.

V and J are TRBV6-1 and TRBJ2-7; TRBD2 matches at 7 bases. The germline V gene has CDR1 MNHNS and CDR2 SASEGT. The ends lost 9 bases at V and 4 bases at J; junction bases unmatched: 9. The CDR3 sequence is 13 residues long. CDR3 protein: CASIWEGGYEQYF. The CDR3 DNA sequence: TGTGCCAGTATATGGGAGGGTGGGTACGAGCAGTACTTC.

The V and J genes are TRBV5-1 and TRBJ2-1; TRBD2 matches 14 bases. The CDR3 length is 15 residues. Germline values: CDR1 SGHRS, CDR2 YFSETQ. The trim removed 4 bases at V and 10 bases at J, leaving 7 bases unmatched. The CDR3 spells CASSLTSGGAGEQFF. The CDR3, as DNA: TGCGCCAGCAGCCTGACTAGCGGGGGGGCAGGAGAGCAGTTCTTC.

The chain employs TRBV5-6 and TRBJ1-1; TRBD1 matches 8 bases. Germline loops: CDR1 SGHDT, CDR2 YYEEEE. The CDR3 length is 14 residues. With V trimmed by 4 bases and J by 3 bases, 5 bases remained unmatched. The chain's CDR3 is CASSRTGLYTEAFF. CDR3 in DNA: TGTGCCAGCAGCCGGACAGGGTTATACACTGAAGCTTTCTTT.

This chain links TRBV12-3 or TRBV12-4 with TRBJ1-1, with D uncertain. V lost 2 bases to trimming and J lost 4 bases, with 5 bases between them. The CDR3 loop spans 12 amino acids. CDR3 sequence (DNA): TGTGCCAGCAGTTTAATGTTCACTGAAGCTTTCTTT. Protein: CASSLMFTEAFF.

This chain links TRBV7-8 with TRBJ2-3; possibly TRBD1 for D (6 bases). Germline V gene data show CDR1 as SGHVS and CDR2 as FQNEAQ. The CDR3 contains 15 residues. The germline V and J ends were trimmed by 5 bases and 4 bases, with 16 bases remaining between them. The CDR3 coding sequence is TGTGCCAGCAGCATTACAGGGATTAGGGCAGATACGCAGTATTTT. Its translation: CASSITGIRADTQYF.

V is TRBV20-1 and J is TRBJ2-7, with 11 nucleotides matching TRBD2. Trimming took 2 bases from V and 1 from J; bases not matched to a gene: 7. Germline assignment: CDR1 DFQATT and CDR2 SNEGSKA (reference sequence). This CDR3 is 16 amino acids long. The CDR3 region has the DNA TGCAGTGCTAGATTGGGACTAGCGGCCTTTTCCTACGAGCAGTACTTC. Protein sequence: CSARLGLAAFSYEQYF.

Written as DNA, the CDR3 is TGTGCCAGCAGCTTAACAGCGGGACTCACAGATACGCAGTATTTT. Its translation is CASSLTAGLTDTQYF. The rearrangement links TRBV7-2 to TRBJ2-3; 7 bases line up with TRBD2. J gave up 2 bases and V 2 bases, and 4 bases lay outside the gene matches. Germline values: CDR1 SGHTA, CDR2 FQGNSA. The CDR3 runs 15 residues.